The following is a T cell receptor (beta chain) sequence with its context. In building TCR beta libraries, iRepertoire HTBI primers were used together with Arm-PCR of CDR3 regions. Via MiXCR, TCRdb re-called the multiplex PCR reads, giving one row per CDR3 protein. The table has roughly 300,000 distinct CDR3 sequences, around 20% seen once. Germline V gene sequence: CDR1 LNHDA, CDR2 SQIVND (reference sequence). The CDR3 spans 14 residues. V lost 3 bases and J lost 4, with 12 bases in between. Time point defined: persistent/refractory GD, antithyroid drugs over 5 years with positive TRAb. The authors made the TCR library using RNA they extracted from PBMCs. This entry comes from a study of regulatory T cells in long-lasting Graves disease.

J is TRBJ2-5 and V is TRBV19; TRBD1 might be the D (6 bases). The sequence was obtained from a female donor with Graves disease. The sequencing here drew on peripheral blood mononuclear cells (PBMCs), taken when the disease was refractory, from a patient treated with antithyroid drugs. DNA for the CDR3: TGTGCCAGTAGTATCTGGGGGCGCGGAGAGACCCAGTACTTC. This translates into CASSIWGRGETQYF.